This T cell receptor (beta chain) stems from a study of OX40 agonist ivuxolimab in advanced cancers. Across the whole study: Those treated in dose escalation had hepatocellular carcinoma, melanoma, renal cell cancer or head and neck cancer.

Between the trimmed V and J ends, which lost 5 bases and 2 bases, there was a span of 8 bases. The CDR3 is 13 residues long. The V gene's germline CDR1 is SGHTA and CDR2 FQGTGA. The assay was immunoSEQ multiplex PCR, and TCRdb's table has in-frame clones only and misses some. There are tens of thousands of clones in the sample; just over 90% occur only once, and approximately 0.3% lies in the top ten. The gene calls are TRBV7-3 and TRBJ2-3, with a possible D match to TRBD2 (5 bases). The sample here was CD4+ or CD8+ T cells sorted from blood, taken in a trial of the OX40 agonist ivuxolimab. This clonotype originated in an adult with an advanced solid tumor such as melanoma, head and neck, liver or kidney cancer. The CDR3 DNA follows: TGTGCCAGCAGCAACGGGGTCACAGATACGCAGTATTTT. Translated: CASSNGVTDTQYF.